What follows are 6 T cell receptor beta chains derived from one specimen sequenced in a study of blood T cell repertoires in COVID-19 (dated by TCRdb to about 2020). The library relied on the immunoSEQ multiplex PCR assay. Sourced from immuneACCESS, this table was stored by TCRdb with only in-frame sequences that have V and J called. A share of the clones is absent; for the studies checked, an unresolved V gene accounts for under half, and the remainder has no known explanation. Recorded for this sample are about 140,000 clones; about 88% of them occurred a single time. Of the sample, approximately 2.5% is held by the ten largest clones. The sample was peripheral blood. The receptor source for this set is a human donor with COVID-19, enrolled during active disease. The donor label of this sample is uncertain.

This sequence joins TRBV4-1 and TRBJ1-3; D not certain. The V end was cut by 1 base, the J end by 7 bases, with 11 bases between. CDR3 length: 14 residues. Looked up from germline, CDR1 is MGHRA and CDR2 is YSYEKL. CDR3 coding DNA: TGCGCCAGCAGCCAAGTGGCCAGCGGGAACACCATATATTTT. Its translation is CASSQVASGNTIYF.

The gene calls are TRBV28 and TRBJ1-5; 10 bases line up with TRBD1. With V trimmed by 4 bases and J by 1 base, 10 bases remained unmatched. There are 18 residues in the CDR3. The germline V gene has CDR1 MDHEN and CDR2 SYDVKM. CDR3 bases: TGTGCCAGCAGTTGGGGACAGGGGACCGGGCGAAGCAATCAGCCCCAGCATTTT. Translation: CASSWGQGTGRSNQPQHF. Based on the CDR3 plus reference TRBV28 and TRBJ1-5, the full variable domain is DVKVTQSSRYLVKRTGEKVFLECVQDMDHENMFWYRQDPGLGLRLIYFSYDVKMKEKGDIPEGYSVSREKKERFSLILESASTNQTSMYLCASSWGQGTGRSNQPQHFGDGTRLSIL.

The chain couples TRBV19 to TRBJ2-3, with D possibly TRBD1 on 7 matching bases. V lost 7 bases to trimming and J lost 4 bases, with 12 bases between them. CDR3 size: 13 residues. The germline V gene encodes CDR1 LNHDA and CDR2 SQIVND (reference sequence). The CDR3 spells CASTEGASDTQYF. The CDR3 DNA is TGTGCCAGTACGGAGGGGGCCTCAGATACGCAGTATTTT.

This chain joins TRBV11-2 and TRBJ1-2; D perhaps matches TRBD1 (6 bases). CDR3 size: 15 residues. CDR1 is SGHAT, CDR2 FQNNGV, per germline. V was clipped by 5 bases and J by 0 bases, with 13 bases between them. The CDR3 loop is CASSLGGGSNYGYTF. As DNA, the CDR3 is TGTGCCAGCAGCCTAGGAGGGGGATCTAACTATGGCTACACCTTC.

The rearrangement uses TRBV4-2 and TRBJ1-2; 10 positions agree with TRBD1. The CDR3 loop spans 18 amino acids. V shed 1 base, J shed 0 bases, and the junction held 8 bases outside the gene matches. In germline, CDR1 is LGHNA, CDR2 YNFKEQ. CDR3 sequence reads: CASSQGTGTGAPNYGYTF. The CDR3 DNA reads as TGTGCCAGCAGCCAAGGTACCGGGACAGGGGCCCCTAACTATGGCTACACCTTC.

This chain joins TRBV7-2 and TRBJ2-6; a weak D match, TRBD2 (5 bases). Per germline, CDR1 SGHTA and CDR2 FQGNSA. Trimming removed 7 bases from V and 2 bases from J, with 12 bases in between. The CDR3 loop spans 15 amino acids. CDR3: CASTDRGTGANVLTF. The DNA for the CDR3 is TGTGCCAGCACCGATAGAGGGACTGGGGCCAACGTCCTGACTTTC.